The T cell receptor beta chain under discussion was sequenced for a study of blood T cell repertoires in COVID-19. Across the whole study: The United States, Italy and Spain were the sources of the acute and convalescent COVID-19 samples. In each case, the material was cDNA or gDNA derived from T cells, B-cell-depleted T cells, or PBMCs.

The V gene end was trimmed by 3 bases and the J gene end by 9 bases; junction bases not matched to a gene: 9. Germline V CDR1 and CDR2: WSHSY, SAAADI. CDR3 length equals 16 residues. Profiled with immunoSEQ multiplex PCR; TCRdb holds only in-frame clones, not every one. The top ten hold approximately 1.2% of the sample, which has over 80,000 clones, around nine tenths seen once. This sequence joins TRBV10-2 and TRBJ2-1, with 12 bases aligning to TRBD2. Sequencing was done on a sample of peripheral blood. This TCR derives from a man older than 75 with active or convalescent COVID-19. Here the CDR3 reads CASSDRETSGSFEQFF. The CDR3 nucleotides read TGCGCCAGCAGTGACCGGGAGACTAGCGGGAGTTTTGAGCAGTTCTTC.